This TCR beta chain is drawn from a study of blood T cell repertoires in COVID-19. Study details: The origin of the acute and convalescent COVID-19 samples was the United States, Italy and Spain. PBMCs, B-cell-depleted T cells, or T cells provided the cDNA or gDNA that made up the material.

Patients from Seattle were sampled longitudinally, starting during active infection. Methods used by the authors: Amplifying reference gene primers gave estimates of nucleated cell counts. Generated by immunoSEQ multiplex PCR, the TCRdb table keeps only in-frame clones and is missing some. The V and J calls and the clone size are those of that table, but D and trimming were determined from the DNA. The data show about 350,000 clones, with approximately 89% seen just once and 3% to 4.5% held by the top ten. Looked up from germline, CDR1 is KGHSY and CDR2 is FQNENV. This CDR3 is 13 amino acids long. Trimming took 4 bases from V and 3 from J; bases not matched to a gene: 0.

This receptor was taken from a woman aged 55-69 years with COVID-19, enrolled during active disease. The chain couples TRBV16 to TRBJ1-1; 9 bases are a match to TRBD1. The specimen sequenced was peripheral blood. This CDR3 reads CASSRTGDTEAFF. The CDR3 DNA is TGTGCCAGCAGCCGGACAGGGGACACTGAAGCTTTCTTT.